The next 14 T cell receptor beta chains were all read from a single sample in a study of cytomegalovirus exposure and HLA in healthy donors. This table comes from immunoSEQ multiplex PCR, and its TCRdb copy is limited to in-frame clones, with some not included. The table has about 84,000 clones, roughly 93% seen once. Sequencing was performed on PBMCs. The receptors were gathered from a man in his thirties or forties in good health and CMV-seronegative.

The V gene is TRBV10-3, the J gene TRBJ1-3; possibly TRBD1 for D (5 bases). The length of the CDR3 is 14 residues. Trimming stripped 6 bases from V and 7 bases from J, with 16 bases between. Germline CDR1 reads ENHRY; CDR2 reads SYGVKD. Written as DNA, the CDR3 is TGTGCCATCAGAGCCCAGGGACTTGGTAACACCATATATTTT. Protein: CAIRAQGLGNTIYF.

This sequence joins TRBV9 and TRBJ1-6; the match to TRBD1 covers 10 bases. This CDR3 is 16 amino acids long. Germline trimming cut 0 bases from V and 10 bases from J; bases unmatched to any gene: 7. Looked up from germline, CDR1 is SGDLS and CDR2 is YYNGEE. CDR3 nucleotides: TGTGCCAGCAGCGTAGGGGACAGGGGAATTAGATCACCCCTCCACTTT. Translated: CASSVGDRGIRSPLHF.

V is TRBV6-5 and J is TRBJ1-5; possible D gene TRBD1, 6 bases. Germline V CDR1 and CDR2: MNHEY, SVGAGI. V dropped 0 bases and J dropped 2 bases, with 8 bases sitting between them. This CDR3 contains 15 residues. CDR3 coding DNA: TGTGCCAGCAGTTACTCTGGGGGCCGCAATCAGCCCCAGCATTTT. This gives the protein CASSYSGGRNQPQHF.

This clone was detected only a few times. The DNA for the CDR3 is TGTGCCAGCAGCCATTACCTCGGACAGGAATCTACGGAGCTGTTTTTT. Its protein is CASSHYLGQESTELFF. V usage is TRBV14 and J usage is TRBJ2-2, with 7 positions matching TRBD1. The CDR3 has 16 amino acids. Per the germline V gene, CDR1 is SGHDN and CDR2 is FVKESK. The trim removed 3 bases at V and 10 bases at J, leaving 14 bases unmatched.

The CDR3 coding sequence is TGTGCCAGCAGCCAAGATGAGTCGGGAGGCTCCTACGAGCAGTACTTC. It specifies CASSQDESGGSYEQYF. The chain joins TRBV4-2 to TRBJ2-7; TRBD2 agrees at 7 bases. V gave up 0 bases and J gave up 0 bases; unmatched junction bases: 5. The CDR3 loop spans 16 amino acids. The V gene's germline CDR1 is LGHNA and CDR2 YNFKEQ.

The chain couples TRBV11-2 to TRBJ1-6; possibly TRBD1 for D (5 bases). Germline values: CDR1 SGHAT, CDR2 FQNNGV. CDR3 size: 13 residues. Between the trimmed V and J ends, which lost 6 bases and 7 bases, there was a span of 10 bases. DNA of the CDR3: TGTGCCAGCAGGTCAGACAGAAATTCACCCCTCCACTTT. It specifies CASRSDRNSPLHF.

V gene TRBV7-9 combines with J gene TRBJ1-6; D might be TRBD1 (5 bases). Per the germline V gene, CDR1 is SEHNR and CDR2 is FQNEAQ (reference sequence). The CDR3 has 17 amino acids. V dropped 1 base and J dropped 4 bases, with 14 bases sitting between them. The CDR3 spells CASSLVGQGRYNSPLHF. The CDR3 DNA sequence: TGTGCCAGCAGCTTAGTAGGGCAGGGAAGGTATAATTCACCCCTCCACTTT.

The CDR3 protein is CASSLRTGRTDTQYF. The CDR3 region has the DNA TGTGCCAGCAGCTTAAGGACAGGAAGGACAGATACGCAGTATTTT. This sequence joins TRBV11-2 and TRBJ2-3, with 7 nucleotides matching TRBD1. The CDR3 contains 15 residues. Trimming at V came to 2 bases and at J to 3 bases, leaving 5 bases not matched to a gene. Germline V gene lookup returns CDR1 SGHAT and CDR2 FQNNGV.

In DNA form, the CDR3 reads TGTGCCAGCAGTCCCGGGGGGGACTACGAGCAGTACTTC. It translates to CASSPGGDYEQYF. The chain couples TRBV28 to TRBJ2-7, with 8 bases matching TRBD2. Germline CDR1 MDHEN, CDR2 SYDVKM. CDR3 size: 13 residues. The J segment lost 3 bases and the V segment lost 5 bases, leaving 3 bases of the junction unmatched.

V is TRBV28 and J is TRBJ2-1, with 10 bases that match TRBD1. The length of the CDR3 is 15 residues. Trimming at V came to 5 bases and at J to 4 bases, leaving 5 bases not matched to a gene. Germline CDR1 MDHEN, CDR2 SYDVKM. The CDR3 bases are TGTGCCAGCAGTCTGGGACAGGGGCTATACAATGAGCAGTTCTTC. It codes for CASSLGQGLYNEQFF. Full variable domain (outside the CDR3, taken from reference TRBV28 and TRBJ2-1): DVKVTQSSRYLVKRTGEKVFLECVQDMDHENMFWYRQDPGLGLRLIYFSYDVKMKEKGDIPEGYSVSREKKERFSLILESASTNQTSMYLCASSLGQGLYNEQFFGPGTRLTVL.

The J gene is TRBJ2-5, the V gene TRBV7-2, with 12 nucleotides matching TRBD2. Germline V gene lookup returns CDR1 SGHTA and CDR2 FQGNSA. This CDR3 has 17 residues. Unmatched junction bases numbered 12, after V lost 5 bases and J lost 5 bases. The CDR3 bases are TGTGCCAGCAGCATAGGACTAGCGGGGACAAGGGGGGAGACCCAGTACTTC. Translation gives CASSIGLAGTRGETQYF.

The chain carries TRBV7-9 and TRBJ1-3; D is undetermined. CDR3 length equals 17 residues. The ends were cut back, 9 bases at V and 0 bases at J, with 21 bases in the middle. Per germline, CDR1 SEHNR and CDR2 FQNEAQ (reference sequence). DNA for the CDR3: TGTGCCAGGATCAAAAGATTGGGAGATATCTCTGGAAACACCATATATTTT. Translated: CARIKRLGDISGNTIYF.

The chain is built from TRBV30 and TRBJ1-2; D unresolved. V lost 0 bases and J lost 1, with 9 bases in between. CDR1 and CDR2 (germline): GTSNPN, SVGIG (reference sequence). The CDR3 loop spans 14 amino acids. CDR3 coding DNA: TGTGCCTGGAGTGTACTGGGCCGTAACTATGGCTACACCTTC. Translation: CAWSVLGRNYGYTF.

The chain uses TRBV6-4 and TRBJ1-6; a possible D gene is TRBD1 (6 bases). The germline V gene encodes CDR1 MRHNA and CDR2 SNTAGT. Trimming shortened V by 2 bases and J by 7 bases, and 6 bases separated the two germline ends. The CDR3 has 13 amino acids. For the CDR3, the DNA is TGTGCCAGCAGTGACAGGGGGAATTCACCCCTCCACTTT. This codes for CASSDRGNSPLHF.